This TCR beta chain came from a study of T cell responses to AZD1222 COVID-19 vaccine. Notes on the study in general: Of the AZD1222 recipients, only 5 or 6 were seropositive at baseline.

Method: immunoSEQ multiplex PCR; TCRdb's copy keeps in-frame clones and lacks some. The sample comprises roughly 99,000 clones, around nine tenths of which are singletons, and less than 7.5% rests with the top ten. Germline V CDR1 and CDR2: MNHEY, SMNVEV (reference sequence). V lost 2 bases and J 3 bases, leaving 11 bases between the germline ends. The CDR3 is 15 amino acids. Second-dose schedules of about 4 or about 12 weeks were combined. As regards this clone: Its target is unknown.

The J gene is TRBJ1-5, the V gene TRBV27; D uncertain. The TCR comes from an adult who received the AZD1222 COVID-19 vaccine. Here the sequenced sample was peripheral blood, taken 28 days after the second AZD1222 dose. The CDR3 protein is CASSLGRGNNQPQHF. CDR3 nucleotide sequence: TGTGCCAGCAGTTTAGGTCGAGGAAACAATCAGCCCCAGCATTTT.